This T cell receptor beta chain appears in the sequencing data of a study of T cell responses to AZD1222 COVID-19 vaccine. General study points: The donor group comprised mostly white British people and more females; the analysis possibly underestimated clonal diversity. Only five to seven individuals given AZD1222 were seropositive at baseline. In all cases, repertoires were sampled only after the peak T cell response. Nearly half of spike-specific TCRs reportedly target unmutated variant regions.

Comments on this clone: Its antigen is still unknown.

TCRdb's copy holds only in-frame clones and misses some; the assay was immunoSEQ multiplex PCR. Of about 180,000 clones listed, roughly 91% were seen once; the top ten hold 1%. Trimming cost V 6 bases and J 0 bases, with 14 bases left between them. Germline CDR1 is MNHEY and CDR2 is SVGAGI. This CDR3 has 15 residues. The rearrangement joins TRBV6-5 to TRBJ1-1; no firm D call. Sample: peripheral blood, taken 28 days after the second dose of the MenACWY control vaccine. The TCR originated in an adult who received the MenACWY meningococcal vaccine as a control. CDR3 in amino acids: CASSKEEALNTEAFF. The CDR3 coding sequence is TGTGCCAGCAGCAAAGAGGAGGCCTTGAACACTGAAGCTTTCTTT.